This T cell receptor (beta chain) was retrieved from a study of T cells in Graves' hyperthyroidism and ophthalmopathy. Between the trimmed V and J ends, which lost 8 bases and 3 bases, there was a span of 19 bases. The germline gives CDR1 DFQATT, CDR2 SNEGSKA (reference sequence). CDR3 length: 14 residues. Amplification yielded TCR beta CDR3 regions, with RNA transcripts as the source. Researchers ran a first-round RT-PCR on the TCR CDR3 using the HTBI primer set. TCRdb ran MiXCR on the multiplex PCR reads and lists one entry per CDR3 protein. The sample shows roughly 570,000 distinct CDR3 sequences, approximately 14% of them seen only once. This clonotype was seen many times.

The material sequenced was blood. V is TRBV20-1 and J is TRBJ1-1; possibly TRBD1 for D (5 bases). This receptor was identified in a woman in her 30s with Graves' hyperthyroidism. The CDR3 coding sequence is TGCAGTACAGATAAGGGGTATTCGGACACTGAAGCTTTCTTT. Amino acids: CSTDKGYSDTEAFF.